These 9 T cell receptor beta chains were all obtained from the same sample, sequenced in a study of T cells in Graves' hyperthyroidism and ophthalmopathy. Researchers amplified the TCR beta CDR3 regions from RNA transcripts. The TCR CDR3 was amplified in a first-round RT-PCR using the HTBI primer set. Using its own MiXCR run on the multiplex PCR reads, TCRdb lists one record per CDR3 protein. This sample yields some 650,000 distinct CDR3 sequences, of which about 16% are seen a single time; 2.5% to 4% belongs to the top ten. What was sequenced was blood. The receptors were gathered from a woman in her 40s with Graves' ophthalmopathy.

The chain is built from TRBV11-2 and TRBJ1-1; D unresolved. Germline loops: CDR1 SGHAT, CDR2 FQNNGV. V lost 1 base and J lost 0, with 9 bases in between. The CDR3 has 15 amino acids. CDR3 nucleotides: TGTGCCAGCAGCTTAGGGCGGAGCATGAACACTGAAGCTTTCTTT. Translating it yields CASSLGRSMNTEAFF.

This rearrangement joins TRBV5-1 to TRBJ2-1, with D hard to call. CDR1 is SGHRS and CDR2 is YFSETQ in the germline V gene. The CDR3 is made up of 14 amino acids. The ends were cut back, 7 bases at V and 5 bases at J, with 16 bases in the middle. Here the CDR3 DNA reads TGCGCCAGCGGCCGATCGATGCTCGACAATGAGCAGTTCTTC. Its translation is CASGRSMLDNEQFF.

In its sample, this clonotype was seen many times. The rearrangement links TRBV3-1 to TRBJ1-1; possible D gene TRBD1, 6 bases. CDR1 is LGHDT and CDR2 is YNNKEL in the germline V gene (reference sequence). Trimming took 6 bases from V and 7 from J, leaving 15 bases between them. There are 13 residues in the CDR3. The CDR3 loop is CASRNLGDIEAFF. The CDR3 DNA is TGTGCCAGCAGGAACCTAGGGGACATTGAAGCTTTCTTT. The whole variable domain, filled in from reference TRBV3-1 and TRBJ1-1, reads DTAVSQTPKYLVTQMGNDKSIKCEQNLGHDTMYWYKQDSKKFLKIMFSYNNKELIINETVPNRFSPKSPDKAHLNLHINSLELGDSAVYFCASRNLGDIEAFFGQGTRLTVV.

This clonotype showed up many times. The V gene is TRBV7-9, the J gene TRBJ2-1; 8 nucleotides match TRBD2. This CDR3 spans 13 amino acids. Trimming at V came to 7 bases and at J to 6 bases, leaving 5 bases not matched to a gene. The germline V gene has CDR1 SEHNR and CDR2 FQNEAQ (reference sequence). For the CDR3, the DNA is TGTGCCAGCACCACTAGCGGCCTCAATGAGCAGTTCTTC. Translated: CASTTSGLNEQFF.

The V and J genes are TRBV20-1 and TRBJ2-1; 9 bases align to TRBD2. The CDR3 totals 20 residues. CDR1 and CDR2 (germline): DFQATT, SNEGSKA (reference sequence). V gave up 2 bases and J gave up 7 bases; unmatched junction bases: 24. The CDR3 is CSARHRLLTSGPRQGNEQFF. The CDR3 nucleotides are TGCAGTGCTAGACACCGGTTATTGACTAGCGGACCCCGCCAGGGAAATGAGCAGTTCTTC.

This clonotype was seen at least ten times. This chain uses TRBV13 with TRBJ1-1; unclear D gene. V lost 8 bases and J 0 bases, leaving 10 bases between the germline ends. The CDR3 is made up of 13 amino acids. CDR1 is PRHDT, CDR2 FYEKMQ, per germline (reference sequence). The CDR3 sequence: CASEEKLNTEAFF. The DNA for the CDR3 is TGTGCCAGCGAGGAGAAGTTGAACACTGAAGCTTTCTTT.

This clonotype was counted only a few times. The chain carries TRBV10-2 and TRBJ2-1, with 7 bases identical to TRBD1. Germline V gene sequence: CDR1 WSHSY, CDR2 SAAADI. The CDR3 has 15 residues. With V trimmed by 5 bases and J by 2 bases, 6 bases remained unmatched. Written as DNA, the CDR3 is TGCGCCAGCAGTACTATTGACAGGGCCTACAATGAGCAGTTCTTC. This encodes CASSTIDRAYNEQFF.

The V and J genes are TRBV7-8 and TRBJ2-1; TRBD2 agrees at 15 bases. The CDR3 runs to 17 residues. After removal of 2 bases from V and 4 bases from J, the junction contained 3 bases not matched to a gene. Germline V gives CDR1 SGHVS, CDR2 FQNEAQ. The CDR3 DNA sequence: TGTGCCAGCAGCTTACCGGGACTAGCGGGGGGTTACAATGAGCAGTTCTTC. It specifies CASSLPGLAGGYNEQFF.

A remark on this clonotype: It may be a read error: a sequence one base away is much more abundant. This chain links TRBV6-2 or TRBV6-3 with TRBJ2-7; D unclear. The V gene's germline CDR1 is MNHEY and CDR2 SVGEGT. This CDR3 region has 14 residues. CDR3 residues: CASSYSTASYGQYF. In nucleotides, the CDR3 is TGTGCCAGCAGTTACTCGACCGCATCCTACGGGCAGTACTTC.